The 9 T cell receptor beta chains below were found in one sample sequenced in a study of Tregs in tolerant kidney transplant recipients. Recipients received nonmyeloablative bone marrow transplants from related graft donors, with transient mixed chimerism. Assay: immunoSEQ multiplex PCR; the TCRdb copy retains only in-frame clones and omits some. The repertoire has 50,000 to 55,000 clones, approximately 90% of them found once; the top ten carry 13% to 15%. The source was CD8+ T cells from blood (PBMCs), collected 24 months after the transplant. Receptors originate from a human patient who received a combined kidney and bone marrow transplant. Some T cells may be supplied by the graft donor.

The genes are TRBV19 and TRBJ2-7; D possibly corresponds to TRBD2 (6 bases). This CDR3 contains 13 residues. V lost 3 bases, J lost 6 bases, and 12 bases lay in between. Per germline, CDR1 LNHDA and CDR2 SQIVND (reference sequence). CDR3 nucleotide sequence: TGTGCCAGTAGTATTGGGGGGAGAAGCGAGCAGTACTTC. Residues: CASSIGGRSEQYF.

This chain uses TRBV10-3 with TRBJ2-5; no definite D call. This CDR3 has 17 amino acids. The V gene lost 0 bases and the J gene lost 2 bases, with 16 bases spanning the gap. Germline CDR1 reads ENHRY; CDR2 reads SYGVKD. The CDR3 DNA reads TGTGCCATCAGTGAGTCTCATGCTCGTACTCCTCAAGAGACCCAGTACTTC. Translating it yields CAISESHARTPQETQYF.

In DNA form, the CDR3 reads TGTGCCAGCAGTTACTCTTCAGGGGATTTTAATTCACCCCTCCACTTT. Amino acids: CASSYSSGDFNSPLHF. This chain connects TRBV6-5 to TRBJ1-6, with D perhaps matching TRBD1 (6 bases). CDR1 and CDR2 (germline): MNHEY, SVGAGI. The germline V and J ends were trimmed by 0 bases and 6 bases, with 12 bases remaining between them. The CDR3 sequence is 16 residues long.

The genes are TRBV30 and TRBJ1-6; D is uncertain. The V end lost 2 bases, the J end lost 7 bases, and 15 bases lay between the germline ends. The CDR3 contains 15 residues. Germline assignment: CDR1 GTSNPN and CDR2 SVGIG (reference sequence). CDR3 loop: CAWSLDQRRNSPLHF. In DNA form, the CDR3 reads TGTGCCTGGAGTCTAGACCAGAGACGAAATTCACCCCTCCACTTT. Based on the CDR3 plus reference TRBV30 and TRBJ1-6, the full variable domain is SQTIHQWPATLVQPVGSPLSLECTVEGTSNPNLYWYRQAAGRGLQLLFYSVGIGQISSEVPQNLSASRPQDRQFILSSKKLLLSDSGFYLCAWSLDQRRNSPLHFGNGTRLTVT.

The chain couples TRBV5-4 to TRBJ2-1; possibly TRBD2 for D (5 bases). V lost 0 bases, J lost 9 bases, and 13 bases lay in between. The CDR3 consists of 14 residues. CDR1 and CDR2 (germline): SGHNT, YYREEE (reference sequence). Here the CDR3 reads CASSLGNSRGEQFF. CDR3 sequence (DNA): TGTGCCAGCAGCTTGGGAAATAGCCGGGGTGAGCAGTTCTTC.

CDR3 loop: CASSTGQGYEQYF. CDR3 bases: TGTGCCAGCAGCACGGGACAGGGATACGAGCAGTACTTC. The genes are TRBV7-6 and TRBJ2-7; TRBD1 aligns across 9 bases. The CDR3 spans 13 residues. Trimming removed 5 bases from V and 4 bases from J; junction bases left unmatched: 3. The germline V gene encodes CDR1 SGHVS and CDR2 FNYEAQ.

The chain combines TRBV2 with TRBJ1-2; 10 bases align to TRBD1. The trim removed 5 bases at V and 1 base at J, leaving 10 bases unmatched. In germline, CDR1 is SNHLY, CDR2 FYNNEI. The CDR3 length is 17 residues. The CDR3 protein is CASSFGTGALDNYGYTF. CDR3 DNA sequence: TGTGCCAGCAGTTTCGGGACAGGGGCCCTCGATAACTATGGCTACACCTTC.

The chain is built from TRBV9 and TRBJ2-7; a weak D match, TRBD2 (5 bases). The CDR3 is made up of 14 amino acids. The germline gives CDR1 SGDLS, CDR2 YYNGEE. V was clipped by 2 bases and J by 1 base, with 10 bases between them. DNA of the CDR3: TGTGCCAGCAGCGTCAGCGGTCGATCCTACGAGCAGTACTTC. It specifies CASSVSGRSYEQYF.

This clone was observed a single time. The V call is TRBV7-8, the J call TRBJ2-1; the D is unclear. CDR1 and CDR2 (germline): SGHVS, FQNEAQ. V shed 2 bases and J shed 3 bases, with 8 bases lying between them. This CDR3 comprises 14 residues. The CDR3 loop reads CASSLSNSYNEQFF. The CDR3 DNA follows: TGTGCCAGCAGCTTATCGAACAGCTACAATGAGCAGTTCTTC.